This T cell receptor (beta chain) comes out of a study of beta chain features in type 1 diabetes. TCRB transcripts that were expressed got sequenced, as all of the isolated RNA had been reverse transcribed. Approximately 3.9 million reads per sample were averaged for naive, central memory and regulatory samples. Here immunoSEQ multiplex PCR was the method, and the copy in TCRdb shows in-frame clones only, minus some. The table shows more than 100,000 clones, with 28% occurring only once. CDR1 SGHVS and CDR2 FNYEAQ come from the germline V gene. CDR3 length equals 13 residues. Trimming stripped 1 base from V and 5 bases from J, with 6 bases between. Findings and caveats of the study: The study found moderately but significantly shorter TCRB CDR3s in all four CD4+ subsets of Type 1 diabetes patients. Any HLA effect on TCRB rearrangement was left unresolved by small sub-analyses.

Turning to this clone: The antigen is not known.

The rearrangement links TRBV7-6 to TRBJ1-5; D gene unclear. Sequencing was performed on central memory CD4+ T cells from blood. The receptor's source is a woman aged 18-35 years with type 1 diabetes. CDR3: CASSLDPDQPQHF. The CDR3 bases are TGTGCCAGCAGCTTAGATCCCGATCAGCCCCAGCATTTT.